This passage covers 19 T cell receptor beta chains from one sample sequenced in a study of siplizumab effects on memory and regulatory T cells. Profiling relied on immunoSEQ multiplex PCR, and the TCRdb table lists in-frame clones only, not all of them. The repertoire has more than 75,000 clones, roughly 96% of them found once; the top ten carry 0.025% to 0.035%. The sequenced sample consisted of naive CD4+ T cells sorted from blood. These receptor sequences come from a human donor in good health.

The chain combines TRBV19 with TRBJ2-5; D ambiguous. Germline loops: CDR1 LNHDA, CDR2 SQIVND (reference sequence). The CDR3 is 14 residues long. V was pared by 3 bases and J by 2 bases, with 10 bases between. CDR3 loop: CASSMGWGQETQYF. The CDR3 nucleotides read TGTGCCAGTAGTATGGGATGGGGTCAAGAGACCCAGTACTTC.

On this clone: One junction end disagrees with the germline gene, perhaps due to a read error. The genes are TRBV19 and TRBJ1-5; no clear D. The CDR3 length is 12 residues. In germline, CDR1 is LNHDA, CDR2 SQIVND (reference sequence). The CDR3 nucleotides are TGTGCCAGTAGTCCCCAAAATCCGCCCCAGCATTTT. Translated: CASSPQNPPQHF.

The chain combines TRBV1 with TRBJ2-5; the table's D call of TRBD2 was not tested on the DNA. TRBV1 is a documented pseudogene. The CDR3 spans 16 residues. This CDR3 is CTSSQDKRGGQETQYF. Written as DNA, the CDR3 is TGCACCAGCAGCCAAGATAAACGGGGGGGCCAAGAGACCCAGTACTTC.

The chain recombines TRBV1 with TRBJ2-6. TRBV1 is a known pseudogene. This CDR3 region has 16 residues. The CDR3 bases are TGCACCAGCAGCCCCCCCTTGGGGTCCGGGGCCAACGTCCTGACTTTC. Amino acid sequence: CTSSPPLGSGANVLTF.

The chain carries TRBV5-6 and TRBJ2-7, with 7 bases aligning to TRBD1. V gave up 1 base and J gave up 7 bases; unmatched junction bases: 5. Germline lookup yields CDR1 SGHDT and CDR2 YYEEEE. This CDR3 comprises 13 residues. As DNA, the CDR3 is TGTGCCAGCAGCTTGTTGTCAGGGGGTGAGCAGTACTTC. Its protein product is CASSLLSGGEQYF. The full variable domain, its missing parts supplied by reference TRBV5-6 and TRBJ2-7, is DAGVTQSPTHLIKTRGQQVTLRCSPKSGHDTVSWYQQALGQGPQFIFQYYEEEERQRGNFPDRFSGHQFPNYSSELNVNALLLGDSALYLCASSLLSGGEQYFGPGTRLTVT.

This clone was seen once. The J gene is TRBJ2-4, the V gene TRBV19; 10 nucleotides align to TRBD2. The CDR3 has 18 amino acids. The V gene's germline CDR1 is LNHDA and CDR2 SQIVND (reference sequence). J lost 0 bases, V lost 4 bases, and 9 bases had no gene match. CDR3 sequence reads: CASSKSSGGDLAKNIQYF. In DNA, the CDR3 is TGTGCCAGTAGTAAATCGAGCGGGGGGGATCTAGCCAAAAACATTCAGTACTTC.

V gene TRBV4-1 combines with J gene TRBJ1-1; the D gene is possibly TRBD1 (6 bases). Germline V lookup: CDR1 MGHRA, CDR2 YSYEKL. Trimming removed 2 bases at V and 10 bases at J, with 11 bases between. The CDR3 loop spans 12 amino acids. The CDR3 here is CASSQTGLSAFF. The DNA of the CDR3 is TGCGCCAGCAGCCAAACAGGGTTATCAGCTTTCTTT.

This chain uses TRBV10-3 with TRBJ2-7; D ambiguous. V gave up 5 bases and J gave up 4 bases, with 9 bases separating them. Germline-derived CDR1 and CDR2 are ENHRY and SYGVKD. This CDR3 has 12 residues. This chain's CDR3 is CAISPGPYEQYF. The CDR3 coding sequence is TGTGCCATCAGTCCCGGCCCTTACGAGCAGTACTTC.

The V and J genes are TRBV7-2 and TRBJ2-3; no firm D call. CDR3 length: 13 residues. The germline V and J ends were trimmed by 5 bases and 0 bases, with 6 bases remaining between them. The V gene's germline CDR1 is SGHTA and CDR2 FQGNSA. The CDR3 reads CASSPPSTDTQYF. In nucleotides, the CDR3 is TGTGCCAGCAGCCCCCCTAGCACAGATACGCAGTATTTT.

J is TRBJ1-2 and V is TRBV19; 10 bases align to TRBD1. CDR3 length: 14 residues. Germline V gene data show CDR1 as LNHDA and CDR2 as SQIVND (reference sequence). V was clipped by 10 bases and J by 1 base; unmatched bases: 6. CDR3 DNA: TGTGCCACGTGCAGGGACAGGGGTAACTATGGCTACACCTTC. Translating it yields CATCRDRGNYGYTF.

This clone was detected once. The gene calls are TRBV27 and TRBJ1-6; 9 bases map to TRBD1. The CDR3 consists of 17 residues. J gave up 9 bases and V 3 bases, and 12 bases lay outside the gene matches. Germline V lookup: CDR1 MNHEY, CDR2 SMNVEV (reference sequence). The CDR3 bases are TGTGCCAGCAGTTTCTCCCTACAGGGGGCTCAGGGTTCACCCCTCCACTTT. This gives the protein CASSFSLQGAQGSPLHF.

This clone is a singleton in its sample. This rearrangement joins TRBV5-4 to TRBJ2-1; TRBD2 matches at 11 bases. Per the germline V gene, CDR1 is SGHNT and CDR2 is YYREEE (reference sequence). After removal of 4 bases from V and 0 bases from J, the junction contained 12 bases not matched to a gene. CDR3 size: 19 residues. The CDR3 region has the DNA TGTGCCAGCAGCGGACAAGGGACTAGCGGCCTCTTCTCCTACAATGAGCAGTTCTTC. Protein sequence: CASSGQGTSGLFSYNEQFF.

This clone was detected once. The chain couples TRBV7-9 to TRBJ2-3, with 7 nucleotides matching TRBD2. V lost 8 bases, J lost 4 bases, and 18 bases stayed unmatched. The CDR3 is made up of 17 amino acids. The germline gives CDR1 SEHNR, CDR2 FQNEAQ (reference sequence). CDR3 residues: CASRPLAGDQSADTQYF. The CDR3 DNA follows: TGTGCCAGCCGACCCCTGGCGGGGGACCAATCAGCAGATACGCAGTATTTT. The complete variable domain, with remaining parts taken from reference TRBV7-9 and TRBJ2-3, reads DTGVSQNPRHKITKRGQNVTFRCDPISEHNRLYWYRQTLGQGPEFLTYFQNEAQLEKSRLLSDRFSAERPKGSFSTLEIQRTEQGDSAMYLCASRPLAGDQSADTQYFGPGTRLTVL.

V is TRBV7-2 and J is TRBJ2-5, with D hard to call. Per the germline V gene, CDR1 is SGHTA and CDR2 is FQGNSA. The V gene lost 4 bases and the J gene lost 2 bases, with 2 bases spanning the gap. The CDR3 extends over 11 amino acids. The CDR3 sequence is CASSWQETQYF. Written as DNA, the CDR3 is TGTGCCAGCAGCTGGCAAGAGACCCAGTACTTC.

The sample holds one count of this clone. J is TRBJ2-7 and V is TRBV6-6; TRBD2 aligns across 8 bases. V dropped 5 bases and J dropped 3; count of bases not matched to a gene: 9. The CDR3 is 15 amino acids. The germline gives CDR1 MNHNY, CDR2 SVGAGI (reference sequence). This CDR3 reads CASSDAGLAVYEQYF. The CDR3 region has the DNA TGTGCCAGCAGTGACGCCGGACTAGCAGTCTACGAGCAGTACTTC.

The CDR3 coding sequence is TGCGCCAGCAGTCCGACAGGGCCCTACGAGCAGTACTTC. Amino acids: CASSPTGPYEQYF. The V and J genes are TRBV5-1 and TRBJ2-7, with 7 bases aligning to TRBD1. Trimming removed 5 bases from V and 2 bases from J; junction bases left unmatched: 4. The CDR3 consists of 13 residues. Germline-derived CDR1 and CDR2 are SGHRS and YFSETQ.

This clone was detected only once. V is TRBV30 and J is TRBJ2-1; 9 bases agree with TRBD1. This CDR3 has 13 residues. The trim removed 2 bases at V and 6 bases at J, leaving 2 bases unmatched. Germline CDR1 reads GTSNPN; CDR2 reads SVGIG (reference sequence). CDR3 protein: CAWSPDRGNEQFF. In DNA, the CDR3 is TGTGCCTGGAGTCCGGACAGGGGCAATGAGCAGTTCTTC.

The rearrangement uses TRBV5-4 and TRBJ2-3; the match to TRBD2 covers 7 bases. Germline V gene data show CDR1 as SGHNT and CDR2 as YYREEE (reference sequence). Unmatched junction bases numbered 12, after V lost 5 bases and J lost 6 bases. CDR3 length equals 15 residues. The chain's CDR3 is CASSFSSGASDTQYF. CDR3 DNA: TGTGCCAGCAGTTTTTCTAGCGGAGCATCCGATACGCAGTATTTT.

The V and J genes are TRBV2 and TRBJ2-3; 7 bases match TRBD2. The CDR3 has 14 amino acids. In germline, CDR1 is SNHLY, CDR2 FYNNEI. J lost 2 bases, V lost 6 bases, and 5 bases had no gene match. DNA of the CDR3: TGTGCCAGCAGGGAGCGGGGTTACACAGATACGCAGTATTTT. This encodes CASRERGYTDTQYF.